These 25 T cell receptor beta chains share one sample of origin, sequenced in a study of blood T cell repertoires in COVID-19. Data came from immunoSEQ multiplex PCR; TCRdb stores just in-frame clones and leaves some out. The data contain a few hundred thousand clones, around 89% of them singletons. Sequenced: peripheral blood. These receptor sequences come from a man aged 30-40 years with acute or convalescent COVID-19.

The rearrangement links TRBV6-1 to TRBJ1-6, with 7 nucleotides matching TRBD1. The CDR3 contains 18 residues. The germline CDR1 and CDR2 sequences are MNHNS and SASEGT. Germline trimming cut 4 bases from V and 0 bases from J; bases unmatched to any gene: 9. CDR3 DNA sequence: TGTGCCAGCAGTGGGAAAGGGGGCCCCCTCTCCTATAATTCACCCCTCCACTTT. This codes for CASSGKGGPLSYNSPLHF.

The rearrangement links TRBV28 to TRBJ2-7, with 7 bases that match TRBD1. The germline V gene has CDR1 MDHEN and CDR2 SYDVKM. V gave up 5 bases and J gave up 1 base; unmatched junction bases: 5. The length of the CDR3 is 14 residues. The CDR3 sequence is CASSRPGQSYEQYF. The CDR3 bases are TGTGCCAGCAGTCGTCCGGGACAGTCCTACGAGCAGTACTTC.

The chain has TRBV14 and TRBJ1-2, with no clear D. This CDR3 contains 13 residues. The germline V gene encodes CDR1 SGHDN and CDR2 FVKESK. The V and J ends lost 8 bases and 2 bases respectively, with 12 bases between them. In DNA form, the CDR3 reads TGTGCCAGCGGCGAACAGCCCAACTATGGCTACACCTTC. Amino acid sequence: CASGEQPNYGYTF.

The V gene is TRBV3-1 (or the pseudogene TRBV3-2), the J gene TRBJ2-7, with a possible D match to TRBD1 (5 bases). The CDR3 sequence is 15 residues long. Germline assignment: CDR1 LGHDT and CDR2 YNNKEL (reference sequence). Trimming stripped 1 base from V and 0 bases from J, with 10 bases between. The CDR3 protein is CASSQVVGPSYEQYF. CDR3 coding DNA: TGTGCCAGCAGCCAAGTGGTGGGGCCCTCCTACGAGCAGTACTTC.

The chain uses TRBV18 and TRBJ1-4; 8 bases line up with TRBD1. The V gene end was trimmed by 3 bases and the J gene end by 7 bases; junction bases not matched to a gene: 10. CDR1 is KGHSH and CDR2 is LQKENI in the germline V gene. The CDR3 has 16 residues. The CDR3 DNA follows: TGTGCCAGCTCACCCCAAGGACAGGGACTTTTTGAAAAACTGTTTTTT. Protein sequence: CASSPQGQGLFEKLFF.

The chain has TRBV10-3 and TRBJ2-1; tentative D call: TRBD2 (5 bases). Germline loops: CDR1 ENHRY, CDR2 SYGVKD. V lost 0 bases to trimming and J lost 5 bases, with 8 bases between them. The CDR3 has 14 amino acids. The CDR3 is CAISESYGDNEQFF. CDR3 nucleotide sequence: TGTGCCATCAGTGAGTCGTACGGGGACAATGAGCAGTTCTTC.

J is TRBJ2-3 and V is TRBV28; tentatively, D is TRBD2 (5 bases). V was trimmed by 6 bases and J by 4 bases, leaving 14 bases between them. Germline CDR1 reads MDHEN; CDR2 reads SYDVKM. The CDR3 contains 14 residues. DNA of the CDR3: TGTGCCAGCAGATCCTCGGGGATAGCAGATACGCAGTATTTT. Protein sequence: CASRSSGIADTQYF. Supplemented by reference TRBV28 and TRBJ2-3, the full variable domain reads DVKVTQSSRYLVKRTGEKVFLECVQDMDHENMFWYRQDPGLGLRLIYFSYDVKMKEKGDIPEGYSVSREKKERFSLILESASTNQTSMYLCASRSSGIADTQYFGPGTRLTVL.

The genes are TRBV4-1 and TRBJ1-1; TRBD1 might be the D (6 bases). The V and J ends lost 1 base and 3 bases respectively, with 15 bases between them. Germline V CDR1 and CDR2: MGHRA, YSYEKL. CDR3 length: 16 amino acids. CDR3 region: CASSQGFGRGYTEAFF. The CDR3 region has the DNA TGCGCCAGCAGCCAAGGTTTCGGCAGGGGTTACACTGAAGCTTTCTTT.

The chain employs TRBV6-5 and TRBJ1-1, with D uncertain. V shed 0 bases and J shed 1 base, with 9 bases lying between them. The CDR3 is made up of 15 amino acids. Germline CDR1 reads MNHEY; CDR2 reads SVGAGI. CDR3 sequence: CASSYSTLANTEAFF. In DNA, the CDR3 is TGTGCCAGCAGTTACTCGACTCTTGCGAACACTGAAGCTTTCTTT.

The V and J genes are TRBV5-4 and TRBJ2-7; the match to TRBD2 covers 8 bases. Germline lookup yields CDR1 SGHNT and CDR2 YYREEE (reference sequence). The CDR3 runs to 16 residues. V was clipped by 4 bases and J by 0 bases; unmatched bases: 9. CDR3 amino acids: CASSPAGGGLSYEQYF. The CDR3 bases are TGTGCCAGCAGCCCAGCTGGCGGGGGGCTCTCCTACGAGCAGTACTTC.

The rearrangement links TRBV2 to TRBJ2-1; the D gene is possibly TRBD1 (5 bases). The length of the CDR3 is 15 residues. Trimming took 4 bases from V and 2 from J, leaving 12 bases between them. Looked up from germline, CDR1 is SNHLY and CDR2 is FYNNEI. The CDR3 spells CASSGGGPAYNEQFF. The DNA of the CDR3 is TGTGCCAGCAGTGGGGGCGGACCTGCCTACAATGAGCAGTTCTTC.

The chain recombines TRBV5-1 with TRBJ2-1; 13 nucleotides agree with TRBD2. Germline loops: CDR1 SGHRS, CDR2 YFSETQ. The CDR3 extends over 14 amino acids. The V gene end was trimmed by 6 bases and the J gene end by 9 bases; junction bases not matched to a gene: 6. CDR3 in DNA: TGCGCCAGCAATTGGGGACTAGCGGGAACTGAGCAGTTCTTC. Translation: CASNWGLAGTEQFF.

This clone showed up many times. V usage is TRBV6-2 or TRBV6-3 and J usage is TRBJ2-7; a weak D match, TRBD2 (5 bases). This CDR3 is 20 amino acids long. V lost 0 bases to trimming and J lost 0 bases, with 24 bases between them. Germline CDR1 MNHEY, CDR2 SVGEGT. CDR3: CASSYSSWEAGSLPSYEQYF. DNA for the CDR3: TGTGCCAGCAGTTACTCGAGTTGGGAAGCTGGGAGCTTACCCTCCTACGAGCAGTACTTC.

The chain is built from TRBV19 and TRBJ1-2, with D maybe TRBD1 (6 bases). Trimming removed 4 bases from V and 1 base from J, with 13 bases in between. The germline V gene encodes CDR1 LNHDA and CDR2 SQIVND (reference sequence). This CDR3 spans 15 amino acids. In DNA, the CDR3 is TGTGCCAGTAGTACCGGACAGCTAAATAACTATGGCTACACCTTC. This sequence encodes CASSTGQLNNYGYTF.

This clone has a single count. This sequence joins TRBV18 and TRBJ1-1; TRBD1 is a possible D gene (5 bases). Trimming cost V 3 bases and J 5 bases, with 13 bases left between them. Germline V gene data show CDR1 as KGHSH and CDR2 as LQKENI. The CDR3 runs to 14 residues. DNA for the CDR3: TGTGCCAGCTCACCCAGGGCCATGGATACTGAAGCTTTCTTT. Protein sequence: CASSPRAMDTEAFF.

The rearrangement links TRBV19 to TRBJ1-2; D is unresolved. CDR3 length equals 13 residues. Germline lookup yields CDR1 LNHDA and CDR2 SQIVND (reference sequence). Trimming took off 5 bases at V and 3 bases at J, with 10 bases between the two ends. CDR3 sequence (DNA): TGTGCCAGTAGTCGAGGGTACGACTATGGCTACACCTTC. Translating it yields CASSRGYDYGYTF.

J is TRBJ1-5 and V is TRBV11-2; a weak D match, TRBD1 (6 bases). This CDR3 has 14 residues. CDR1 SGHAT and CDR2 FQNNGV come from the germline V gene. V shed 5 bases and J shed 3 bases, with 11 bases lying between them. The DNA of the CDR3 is TGTGCCAGCAGCCCGACAGGAATCAATCAGCCCCAGCATTTT. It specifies CASSPTGINQPQHF.

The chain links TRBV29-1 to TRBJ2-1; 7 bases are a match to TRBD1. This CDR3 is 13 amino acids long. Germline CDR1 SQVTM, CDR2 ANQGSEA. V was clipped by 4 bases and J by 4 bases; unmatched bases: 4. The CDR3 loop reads CSVVGDRYNEQFF. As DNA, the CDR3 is TGCAGCGTTGTGGGGGACAGATACAATGAGCAGTTCTTC.

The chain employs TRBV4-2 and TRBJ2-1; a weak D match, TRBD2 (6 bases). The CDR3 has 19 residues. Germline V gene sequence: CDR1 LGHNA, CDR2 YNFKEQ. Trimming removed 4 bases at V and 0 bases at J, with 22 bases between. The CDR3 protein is CASSPTFAGGGGSYNEQFF. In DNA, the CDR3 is TGTGCCAGCAGCCCCACGTTTGCGGGTGGGGGAGGCTCCTACAATGAGCAGTTCTTC.

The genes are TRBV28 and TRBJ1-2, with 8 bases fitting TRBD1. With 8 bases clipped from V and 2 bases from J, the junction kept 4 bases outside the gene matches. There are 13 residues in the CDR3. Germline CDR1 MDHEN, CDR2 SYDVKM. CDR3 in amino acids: CASFGQGNYGYTF. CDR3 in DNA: TGTGCCAGCTTTGGACAGGGAAACTATGGCTACACCTTC.

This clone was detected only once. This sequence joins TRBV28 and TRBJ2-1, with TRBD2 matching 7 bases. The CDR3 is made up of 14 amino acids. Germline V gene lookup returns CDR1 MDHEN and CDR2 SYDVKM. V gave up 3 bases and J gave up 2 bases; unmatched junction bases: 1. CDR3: CASSLAGAYNEQFF. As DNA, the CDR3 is TGTGCCAGCAGTTTGGCGGGAGCCTACAATGAGCAGTTCTTC.

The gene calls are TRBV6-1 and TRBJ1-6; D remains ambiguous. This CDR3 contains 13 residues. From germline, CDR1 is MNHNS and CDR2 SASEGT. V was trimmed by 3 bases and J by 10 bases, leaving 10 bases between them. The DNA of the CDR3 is TGTGCCAGCAGTGACAGTAGCCCATCACCCCTCCACTTT. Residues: CASSDSSPSPLHF.

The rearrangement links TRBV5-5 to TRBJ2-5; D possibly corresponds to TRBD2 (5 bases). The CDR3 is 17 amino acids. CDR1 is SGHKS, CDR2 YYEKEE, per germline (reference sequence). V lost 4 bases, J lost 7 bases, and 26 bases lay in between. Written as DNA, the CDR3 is TGTGCCAGCAGCACGGACGGAGGCTCGCCGGGTTGGAGGACCCAGTACTTC. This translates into CASSTDGGSPGWRTQYF. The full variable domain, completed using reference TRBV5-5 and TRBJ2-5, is DAGVTQSPTHLIKTRGQQVTLRCSPISGHKSVSWYQQVLGQGPQFIFQYYEKEERGRGNFPDRFSARQFPNYSSELNVNALLLGDSALYLCASSTDGGSPGWRTQYFGPGTRLLVL.

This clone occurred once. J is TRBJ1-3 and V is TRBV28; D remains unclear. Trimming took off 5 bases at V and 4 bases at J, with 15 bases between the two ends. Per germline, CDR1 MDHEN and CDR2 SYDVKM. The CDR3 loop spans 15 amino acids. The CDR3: CASSPIGLGGNTIYF. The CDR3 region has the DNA TGTGCCAGCAGTCCCATCGGACTAGGAGGAAACACCATATATTTT. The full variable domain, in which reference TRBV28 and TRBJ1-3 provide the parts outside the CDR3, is DVKVTQSSRYLVKRTGEKVFLECVQDMDHENMFWYRQDPGLGLRLIYFSYDVKMKEKGDIPEGYSVSREKKERFSLILESASTNQTSMYLCASSPIGLGGNTIYFGEGSWLTVV.

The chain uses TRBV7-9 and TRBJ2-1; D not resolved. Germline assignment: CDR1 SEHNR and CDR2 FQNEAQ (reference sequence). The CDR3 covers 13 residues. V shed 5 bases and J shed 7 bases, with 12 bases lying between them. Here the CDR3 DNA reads TGTGCCAGCAGCCCTCCTTACAGAAATGAGCAGTTCTTC. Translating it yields CASSPPYRNEQFF.